This T cell receptor beta chain was sequenced in a study of cytomegalovirus exposure and HLA in healthy donors. Whole-study findings and limits: The availability of immune exposure information extended only to CMV serostatus.

About this clone: Its target is unknown.

PCR was performed using 60 Vbeta and 13 Jbeta primers. Profiled with immunoSEQ multiplex PCR; TCRdb holds only in-frame clones, not every one. The profile covers 170,000 or so clones, with around 80% appearing a single time and about 4% taken by the ten largest. Trimming at V came to 4 bases and at J to 8 bases, leaving 5 bases not matched to a gene. CDR3 length: 13 residues. CDR1 LNHDA and CDR2 SQIVND come from the germline V gene (reference sequence). This chain joins TRBV19 and TRBJ1-2; 9 bases fit TRBD1. This clonotype originated in a woman aged 55-70 years in good health and CMV-seropositive. Sequencing used PBMCs. The CDR3 nucleotides read TGTGCCAGTAGTAGACTCACAGGGGGCGGCTACACCTTC. It codes for CASSRLTGGGYTF.